A single sample is the source of the 28 T cell receptor beta chains below, sequenced in a study of T cells in Graves' hyperthyroidism and ophthalmopathy. Amplification targeted TCR beta CDR3 regions from RNA transcripts. HTBI primers were the set used in a first-round RT-PCR of the TCR CDR3. TCRdb reprocessed the multiplex PCR reads via MiXCR and lists one record per CDR3 protein. The data contain under 400,000 distinct CDR3 sequences, about 25% of them singletons. The sequenced sample consisted of blood. The receptors derive from a man over 45 with Graves' hyperthyroidism.

This clonotype was seen just once. V gene TRBV2 combines with J gene TRBJ1-5; a weak D match, TRBD1 (5 bases). Germline-derived CDR1 and CDR2 are SNHLY and FYNNEI. V was trimmed by 6 bases and J by 6 bases, leaving 21 bases between them. The CDR3 has 16 amino acids. The chain's CDR3 is CASSQDEGSGSQPQHF. Written as DNA, the CDR3 is TGTGCCAGCAGCCAAGATGAGGGGTCGGGTAGTCAGCCCCAGCATTTT.

The chain combines TRBV12-3 or TRBV12-4 with TRBJ1-2, with 8 positions matching TRBD1. The CDR3 has 14 amino acids. Germline trimming cut 6 bases from V and 6 bases from J; bases unmatched to any gene: 9. In DNA form, the CDR3 reads TGTGCCAGCAGACGGACAGGGAAAAGAGATGGCTACACCTTC. It specifies CASRRTGKRDGYTF.

This clonotype was seen a single time. This chain uses TRBV20-1 with TRBJ2-1; 7 positions agree with TRBD2. The DNA end is more similar to TRBJ2-7, so the J call may be wrong. Germline-derived CDR1 and CDR2 are DFQATT and SNEGSKA (reference sequence). This CDR3 region has 14 residues. This chain's CDR3 is CSAAGLEDYNEQYF. CDR3 coding DNA: TGCAGTGCCGCCGGACTAGAGGACTACAATGAGCAGTACTTC.

The gene calls are TRBV15 and TRBJ1-4; perhaps TRBD1 as D (6 bases). In germline, CDR1 is LNHNV, CDR2 YYDKDF (reference sequence). The CDR3 is 16 residues long. V gave up 3 bases and J gave up 3 bases, with 14 bases separating them. CDR3 protein: CATSSRGMGSNEKLFF. In DNA, the CDR3 is TGTGCCACCAGCAGCAGGGGTATGGGGTCTAATGAAAAACTGTTTTTT.

A note on this clonotype: Relative to the germline gene, one junction end is altered; a read error may explain this. The chain is built from TRBV7-3 and TRBJ2-1; possibly TRBD2 for D (5 bases). CDR1 and CDR2 (germline): SGHTA, FQGTGA. CDR3 size: 16 residues. The CDR3 DNA sequence: TGCGCCAGCAGCCAAGTATCGGTCGGACTCTACAATGAGCAGTTCTTC. It encodes CASSQVSVGLYNEQFF.

This clonotype was counted between two and nine times. This chain uses TRBV12-3 or TRBV12-4 with TRBJ1-5, with TRBD1 identical over 10 bases. The V and J ends lost 0 bases and 2 bases, in that order; junction bases with no gene match: 4. The CDR3 totals 17 residues. The CDR3 nucleotides are TGTGCCAGCAGTTTAGCGTTCGGGACAGGGGGCAATCAGCCCCAGCATTTT. This gives the protein CASSLAFGTGGNQPQHF.

This clonotype was seen only a few times. This chain joins TRBV7-3 and TRBJ2-1, with D possibly being TRBD2 (5 bases). CDR3 length: 16 residues. V lost 6 bases to trimming and J lost 5 bases, with 20 bases between them. Germline V gene lookup returns CDR1 SGHTA and CDR2 FQGTGA. CDR3 coding DNA: TGTGCCAGCAGTGAAATCCCCCATGGGGAGAACAATGAGCAGTTCTTC. Protein product: CASSEIPHGENNEQFF.

The chain combines TRBV20-1 with TRBJ2-5; D may be TRBD2 (6 bases). The CDR3 has 11 residues. Looked up from germline, CDR1 is DFQATT and CDR2 is SNEGSKA (reference sequence). Trimming took 3 bases from V and 10 from J, leaving 12 bases between them. For the CDR3, the DNA is TGCAGTGCTAGGGTTGGGGACTTCCAGTACTTC. This translates into CSARVGDFQYF.

This chain connects TRBV6-1 to TRBJ2-7; perhaps TRBD2 as D (5 bases). Germline V lookup: CDR1 MNHNS, CDR2 SASEGT. The CDR3 spans 14 residues. The V end lost 6 bases, the J end lost 1 base, and 13 bases lay between the germline ends. This CDR3 is CASSLRDPSYEQYF. CDR3 in DNA: TGTGCCAGCAGCCTACGGGATCCTTCCTACGAGCAGTACTTC.

CDR3 coding DNA: TGTGCCAGCAGTTTGAAGGCCTACAATGAGCAGTTCTTC. Protein: CASSLKAYNEQFF. J is TRBJ2-1 and V is TRBV12-3 or TRBV12-4; the D is unclear. The CDR3 loop spans 13 amino acids. The V and J ends lost 3 bases and 2 bases respectively, with 5 bases between them.

The V call is TRBV6-2 or TRBV6-3, the J call TRBJ2-7; 7 nucleotides agree with TRBD2. This CDR3 has 16 amino acids. V was clipped by 0 bases and J by 2 bases; unmatched bases: 7. Per germline, CDR1 MNHEY and CDR2 SVGEGT. The CDR3 here is CASSYSGRGTTYEQYF. Here the CDR3 DNA reads TGTGCCAGCAGTTACTCCGGGCGGGGGACCACCTACGAGCAGTACTTC.

This clonotype was detected only a few times. J is TRBJ2-7 and V is TRBV7-9; TRBD1 or TRBD2 may be the D gene (5 bases each). Germline CDR1 SEHNR, CDR2 FQNEAQ (reference sequence). CDR3 length: 15 residues. Deletions cut 5 bases from V and 2 bases from J, with 16 bases between. The CDR3 spells CASSPPGPGTYEQYF. The CDR3 DNA reads TGTGCCAGCAGCCCGCCGGGACCAGGGACCTACGAGCAGTACTTC.

This clonotype was seen more than once but under ten times. The V call is TRBV20-1, the J call TRBJ2-3; TRBD2 matches 8 bases. Germline assignment: CDR1 DFQATT and CDR2 SNEGSKA (reference sequence). The CDR3 spans 13 residues. CDR3 sequence: CSLLAASADTQYF. The CDR3 nucleotides are TGCAGCCTACTAGCGGCCAGTGCAGATACGCAGTATTTT.

The chain couples TRBV24-1 to TRBJ1-2; D possibly corresponds to TRBD1 (5 bases). The CDR3 extends over 14 amino acids. From germline, CDR1 is KGHDR and CDR2 SFDVKD. Trimming left V 4 bases short and J 7 bases short, with 15 bases between. Here the CDR3 reads CATSDSRGTSGYTF. The CDR3 DNA is TGTGCCACCAGTGACTCCCGGGGGACGAGTGGCTACACCTTC.

The chain combines TRBV20-1 with TRBJ2-5, with 9 bases aligning to TRBD2. Germline trimming cut 4 bases from V and 5 bases from J; bases unmatched to any gene: 8. Per the germline V gene, CDR1 is DFQATT and CDR2 is SNEGSKA (reference sequence). This CDR3 is built from 14 residues. CDR3 in amino acids: CSATLAGVMETQYF. CDR3 nucleotide sequence: TGCAGTGCTACATTAGCGGGAGTCATGGAGACCCAGTACTTC.

This clonotype was observed a few times. The chain couples TRBV18 to TRBJ2-1, with 11 positions matching TRBD1. CDR1 KGHSH and CDR2 LQKENI come from the germline V gene. The trim removed 1 base at V and 7 bases at J, leaving 6 bases unmatched. There are 16 residues in the CDR3. The CDR3 DNA sequence: TGTGCCAGCTCACCACTCTCGGGGACAGGGGGGAATGAGCAGTTCTTC. Translated, it gives CASSPLSGTGGNEQFF.

To note about this clonotype: The junction departs from the called germline gene at one end, perhaps through a read error. The J gene is TRBJ1-1, the V gene TRBV11-3; no firm D call. There are 15 residues in the CDR3. CDR1 is SGHNT and CDR2 is YENEEA in the germline V gene. CDR3 in amino acids: CTSSLAAQLNTEAFF. The CDR3 coding sequence is TGTACCAGCAGCTTAGCAGCTCAATTGAACACTGAAGCTTTCTTT.

The J gene is TRBJ1-2, the V gene TRBV6-5; D not certain. Germline CDR1 MNHEY, CDR2 SVGAGI. The germline V and J ends were trimmed by 2 bases and 8 bases, with 12 bases remaining between them. The CDR3 has 13 amino acids. This CDR3 is CASSYEGRRGYTF. The CDR3 DNA is TGTGCCAGCAGTTACGAGGGTCGACGCGGCTACACCTTC.

The genes are TRBV6-1 and TRBJ1-5; tentatively, D is TRBD1 (6 bases). This CDR3 has 13 residues. Germline V gene lookup returns CDR1 MNHNS and CDR2 SASEGT. With 2 bases removed from V and 5 bases from J, the gap between germline ends came to 7 bases. The CDR3 DNA is TGTGCCAGCAGTGAAAGGACAGATCAGCCCCAGCATTTT. This encodes CASSERTDQPQHF.

V usage is TRBV6-1 and J usage is TRBJ2-1; D is undetermined. This CDR3 has 12 amino acids. Germline assignment: CDR1 MNHNS and CDR2 SASEGT. Deletions cut 8 bases from V and 5 bases from J, with 10 bases between. The CDR3 is CASYLLDNEQFF. DNA for the CDR3: TGTGCCAGCTACCTCCTGGACAATGAGCAGTTCTTC.

This clonotype has only a few counts. V is TRBV6-1 and J is TRBJ1-5; a weak D match, TRBD1 (6 bases). Germline V CDR1 and CDR2: MNHNS, SASEGT. The CDR3 has 16 residues. V shed 3 bases and J shed 0 bases, with 12 bases lying between them. CDR3 sequence: CASSDFGTPSNQPQHF. CDR3 bases: TGTGCCAGCAGTGATTTCGGGACACCTAGCAATCAGCCCCAGCATTTT.

V gene TRBV20-1 combines with J gene TRBJ2-3; D is ambiguous. The CDR3 has 13 amino acids. The V end lost 4 bases, the J end lost 0 bases, and 8 bases lay between the germline ends. Per germline, CDR1 DFQATT and CDR2 SNEGSKA (reference sequence). The CDR3 coding sequence is TGCAGTGCTACGACTTACAGCACAGATACGCAGTATTTT. It encodes CSATTYSTDTQYF.

This clonotype was seen more than once but under ten times. The chain couples TRBV12-3 or TRBV12-4 to TRBJ1-5; no clear D. V was clipped by 3 bases and J by 9 bases, with 12 bases between them. This CDR3 has 13 amino acids. Here the CDR3 DNA reads TGTGCCAGCAGTTTCCAGTCAACGGGGCCCCAGCATTTT. Protein sequence: CASSFQSTGPQHF.

This clonotype was seen a handful of times. This chain uses TRBV3-1 with TRBJ1-1; a possible D gene is TRBD1 (5 bases). Per the germline V gene, CDR1 is LGHDT and CDR2 is YNNKEL (reference sequence). V lost 0 bases, J lost 4 bases, and 9 bases lay in between. This CDR3 comprises 14 residues. This chain's CDR3 is CASSQDLTGTEAFF. The CDR3 coding sequence is TGTGCCAGCAGCCAAGATCTCACAGGCACTGAAGCTTTCTTT.

The sample holds a few counts of this clonotype. J is TRBJ1-4 and V is TRBV27; TRBD1 aligns across 9 bases. The CDR3 length is 17 residues. Germline CDR1 MNHEY, CDR2 SMNVEV (reference sequence). Germline trimming cut 4 bases from V and 7 bases from J; bases unmatched to any gene: 13. Here the CDR3 reads CASSSYAGTGRPEKLFF. The CDR3 nucleotides read TGTGCCAGCAGTTCTTATGCCGGGACAGGGCGTCCTGAAAAACTGTTTTTT.

The genes are TRBV6-2 or TRBV6-3 and TRBJ2-1, with TRBD1 identical over 9 bases. This CDR3 is built from 15 residues. Trimming at V came to 6 bases and at J to 6 bases, leaving 9 bases not matched to a gene. Germline V gives CDR1 MNHEY, CDR2 SVGEGT. The CDR3 protein is CASRDRQGGFNEQFF. CDR3 bases: TGTGCCAGCAGGGACCGACAGGGGGGGTTCAATGAGCAGTTCTTC.

Worth noting for this clonotype: Because it lacks the conserved phenylalanine or tryptophan at the end, this CDR3 is likely a read error. This CDR3 is CASSLDSSGYEQYL. The CDR3 nucleotides read TGTGCCAGCAGCTTAGATTCTAGCGGGTACGAGCAGTACCTC. The chain uses TRBV11-2 and TRBJ2-7; 8 nucleotides match TRBD2. With 0 bases clipped from V and 4 bases from J, the junction kept 2 bases outside the gene matches. Germline V gene sequence: CDR1 SGHAT, CDR2 FQNNGV. This CDR3 has 14 amino acids.

This clonotype was observed a single time. The junction shows a germline mismatch at one end, possibly a read error. The chain recombines TRBV27 with TRBJ2-2; TRBD2 is a possible D gene (5 bases). CDR1 and CDR2 (germline): MNHEY, SMNVEV (reference sequence). This CDR3 comprises 14 residues. In DNA, the CDR3 is TGTGCCAGCAGTTTAGTAGCGAACACCGGGGAGCGGTTTTTT. Protein sequence: CASSLVANTGERFF.